This T cell receptor beta chain was sequenced for a study of blood T cell repertoires in COVID-19. The overall study: The origin of the acute and convalescent COVID-19 samples was the United States, Italy and Spain.

The V gene's germline CDR1 is SGHNT and CDR2 YYREEE (reference sequence). This CDR3 is built from 15 residues. V shed 3 bases and J 5 bases; nucleotides not matched to a gene: 8. The Seattle site enrolled patients during active infection and followed them longitudinally. Per the original data handling: Cell counts per sample came from amplifying reference gene primers. Clones were read by immunoSEQ multiplex PCR, and TCRdb kept only the in-frame ones, dropping some. The D gene and trimming were derived from the DNA, and the V and J assignments and clone size from that table. Of some 250,000 clones listed, around nine tenths are singletons.

The sequenced material came from peripheral blood. The receptor was derived from a woman aged 55-75 years with COVID-19, enrolled during active disease. The chain joins TRBV5-4 to TRBJ2-1, with 7 bases fitting TRBD1. The CDR3 nucleotides are TGTGCCAGCAGCTCCCGGGACAGTAATAACAATGAGCAGTTCTTC. This gives the protein CASSSRDSNNNEQFF.